This record covers a single T cell receptor (beta chain). Its antigen is not known. Only in-frame clones appear in the TCRdb table, and some are missing; sequencing was by immunoSEQ multiplex PCR. The sample carries roughly 4,200 clones, roughly two fifths recorded once. This specimen belongs to a study of T cells in localized non-small cell lung cancer. The study's findings and limits: Of the top 100 tumor clones, median around 60 were in adjacent lung, 25 to 30 among its top 100. Uninvolved adjacent lung had the highest recorded T cell clonality, with tumor below it. Longer overall survival accompanied higher blood T cell density.

This TCR was recovered from a woman aged 40-70 years with stage I lung adenocarcinoma. The sequencing here drew on lung tumor tissue, taken before any cancer treatment.

CDR3 sequence (DNA): TGCAGCGTTGAAGATCTCGGAGGGGCCTCAATCGGGGGGAAAGCTTTCTTT. The encoded protein is CSVEDLGGASIGGKAFF. The V gene is TRBV29-1, the J gene TRBJ1-1; D possibly corresponds to TRBD1 (5 bases). This CDR3 is built from 17 residues. Germline assignment: CDR1 SQVTM and CDR2 ANQGSEA. V was shortened by 0 bases and J by 9 bases, with 26 bases between the two germline ends.